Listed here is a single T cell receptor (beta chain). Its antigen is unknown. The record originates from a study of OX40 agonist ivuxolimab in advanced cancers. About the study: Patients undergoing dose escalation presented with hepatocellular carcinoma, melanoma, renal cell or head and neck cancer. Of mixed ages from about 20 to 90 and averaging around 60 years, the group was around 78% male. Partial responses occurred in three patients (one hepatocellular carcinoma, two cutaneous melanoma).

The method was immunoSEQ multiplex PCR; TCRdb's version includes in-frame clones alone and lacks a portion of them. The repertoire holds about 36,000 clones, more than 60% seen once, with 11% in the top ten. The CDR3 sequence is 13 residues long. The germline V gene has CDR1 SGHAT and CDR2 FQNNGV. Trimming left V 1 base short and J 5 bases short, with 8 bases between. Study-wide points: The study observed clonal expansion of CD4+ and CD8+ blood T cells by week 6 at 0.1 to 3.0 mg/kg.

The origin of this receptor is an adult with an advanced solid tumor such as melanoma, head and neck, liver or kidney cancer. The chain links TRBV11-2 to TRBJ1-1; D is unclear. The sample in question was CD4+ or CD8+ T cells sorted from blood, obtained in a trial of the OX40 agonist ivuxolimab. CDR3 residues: CASSLVVGTEAFF. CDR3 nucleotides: TGTGCCAGCAGCTTAGTGGTGGGGACTGAAGCTTTCTTT. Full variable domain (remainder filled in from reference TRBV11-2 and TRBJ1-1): EAGVAQSPRYKIIEKRQSVAFWCNPISGHATLYWYQQILGQGPKLLIQFQNNGVVDDSQLPKDRFSAERLKGVDSTLKIQPAKLEDSAVYLCASSLVVGTEAFFGQGTRLTVV.